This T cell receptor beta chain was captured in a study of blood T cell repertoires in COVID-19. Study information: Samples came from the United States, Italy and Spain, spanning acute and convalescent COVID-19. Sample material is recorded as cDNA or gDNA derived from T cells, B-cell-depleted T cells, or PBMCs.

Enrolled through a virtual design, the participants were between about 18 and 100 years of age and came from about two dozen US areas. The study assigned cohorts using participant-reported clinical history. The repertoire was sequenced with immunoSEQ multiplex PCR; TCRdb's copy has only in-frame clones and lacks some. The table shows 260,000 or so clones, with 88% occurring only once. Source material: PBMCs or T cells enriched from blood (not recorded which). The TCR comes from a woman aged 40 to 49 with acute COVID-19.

As DNA, the CDR3 is TGCGCCAGCAGCTTGGGATCTATCGGGGGCAATCAGCCCCAGCATTTT. Translating gives CASSLGSIGGNQPQHF. The genes are TRBV5-1 and TRBJ1-5; D is undetermined. V was trimmed by 0 bases and J by 2 bases, leaving 12 bases between them. The CDR3 is 16 amino acids. Per germline, CDR1 SGHRS and CDR2 YFSETQ.